The 14 T cell receptor beta chains listed next were all sequenced from one sample in a study of T cells in Graves' hyperthyroidism and ophthalmopathy. Using RNA transcripts as the source, TCR beta CDR3 regions were amplified. RT-PCR in the first round (using the HTBI primer set) targeted the TCR CDR3. TCRdb reprocessed the multiplex PCR reads with MiXCR, giving one entry per CDR3 protein. The sample records about 420,000 distinct CDR3 sequences, roughly an eighth being singletons. The source material was blood. The source is a woman under 30 with Graves' hyperthyroidism.

The chain's CDR3 is CASSVMGQGYEKLFF. The CDR3 bases are TGTGCCAGCAGCGTAATGGGACAGGGGTATGAAAAACTGTTTTTT. The chain links TRBV9 to TRBJ1-4; TRBD1 agrees at 10 bases. With 1 base clipped from V and 6 bases from J, the junction kept 3 bases outside the gene matches. Germline V gene sequence: CDR1 SGDLS, CDR2 YYNGEE. This CDR3 has 15 amino acids.

This clonotype was counted ten times or more. The genes are TRBV7-2 and TRBJ1-5; maybe TRBD1 (6 bases). The CDR3 contains 16 residues. The V and J ends lost 1 base and 2 bases respectively, with 12 bases between them. Per the germline V gene, CDR1 is SGHTA and CDR2 is FQGNSA. CDR3 DNA sequence: TGTGCCAGCAGCTTAGGGCACAGGGCGGGCAATCAGCCCCAGCATTTT. Translation: CASSLGHRAGNQPQHF.

This clonotype was observed a few times. The DNA for the CDR3 is TGTGCCAGCAGCTTATCTCCTTTCGGGACTAGCGGGAACAATGAGCAGTTCTTC. Its protein product is CASSLSPFGTSGNNEQFF. The gene calls are TRBV5-5 and TRBJ2-1; TRBD2 aligns across 13 bases. V was clipped by 2 bases and J by 5 bases; unmatched bases: 10. Germline values: CDR1 SGHKS, CDR2 YYEKEE (reference sequence). This CDR3 has 18 amino acids.

This clonotype was seen at least ten times. V usage is TRBV19 and J usage is TRBJ2-3, with a tentative D call TRBD1 (6 bases). Germline V gene sequence: CDR1 LNHDA, CDR2 SQIVND (reference sequence). V was shortened by 8 bases and J by 0 bases, with 12 bases between the two germline ends. The CDR3 has 14 residues. The CDR3 sequence is CASRRDKSTDTQYF. In nucleotides, the CDR3 is TGTGCCAGTCGCCGGGACAAAAGCACAGATACGCAGTATTTT.

Many counts were recorded for this clonotype. V and J are TRBV12-3 or TRBV12-4 and TRBJ2-7; 13 nucleotides match TRBD2. The junction had 10 bases not matched to a gene; V was cut back by 8 bases and J by 0 bases. This CDR3 contains 17 residues. The CDR3, as DNA: TGTGCCAGCTCCAAGGGACTAGCGGGAATCCTCTCCTACGAGCAGTACTTC. Its protein is CASSKGLAGILSYEQYF.

The V call is TRBV11-2, the J call TRBJ2-1, with 10 bases aligning to TRBD2. V was pared by 5 bases and J by 2 bases, with 9 bases of the junction left unmatched. CDR1 SGHAT and CDR2 FQNNGV come from the germline V gene. The length of the CDR3 is 17 residues. The DNA for the CDR3 is TGTGCCAGCAGCCCGATCTTAGCGGGAGGCCCCTACAATGAGCAGTTCTTC. It translates to CASSPILAGGPYNEQFF.

On this clonotype: This may stem from a read error, because a much larger clone lies one nucleotide away. The gene calls are TRBV28 and TRBJ2-3; 13 bases line up with TRBD2. CDR3 length: 15 amino acids. Germline trimming cut 7 bases from V and 7 bases from J; bases unmatched to any gene: 8. Germline CDR1 and CDR2: MDHEN and SYDVKM. The CDR3 region is CASNSGLAGFYTQYF. In DNA, the CDR3 is TGTGCCAGCAACTCGGGACTAGCGGGATTCTATACGCAGTATTTT.

The rearrangement joins TRBV19 to TRBJ2-5; D not resolved. V was clipped by 1 base and J by 5 bases, with 8 bases between them. The CDR3 has 13 amino acids. Germline V gene data show CDR1 as LNHDA and CDR2 as SQIVND (reference sequence). CDR3 bases: TGTGCCAGTAGTATAGTATCCTGGGAGACCCAGTACTTC. Protein: CASSIVSWETQYF.

The chain employs TRBV5-1 and TRBJ1-5; TRBD1 matches at 7 bases. The junction had 6 bases not matched to a gene; V was cut back by 0 bases and J by 0 bases. This CDR3 spans 17 amino acids. Per the germline V gene, CDR1 is SGHRS and CDR2 is YFSETQ. The CDR3 reads CASSLGGQSNSNQPQHF. CDR3 nucleotide sequence: TGCGCCAGCAGCTTGGGGGGACAGAGTAATAGCAATCAGCCCCAGCATTTT.

This clonotype was counted many times. CDR3: CASSFGTSAYNEQFF. In DNA, the CDR3 is TGTGCCAGCAGTTTCGGGACTAGCGCCTACAATGAGCAGTTCTTC. This chain uses TRBV28 with TRBJ2-1; 10 bases fit TRBD2. The CDR3 length is 15 residues. V lost 3 bases and J lost 2; bases outside the gene matches: 1. In germline, CDR1 is MDHEN, CDR2 SYDVKM.

This CDR3 reads CSTNLRNRGRDNEQFF. CDR3 sequence (DNA): TGCAGTACTAACCTTCGAAACCGCGGGAGGGACAATGAGCAGTTCTTC. The rearrangement joins TRBV20-1 to TRBJ2-1; TRBD2 agrees at 9 bases. Per the germline V gene, CDR1 is DFQATT and CDR2 is SNEGSKA (reference sequence). Germline trimming cut 8 bases from V and 5 bases from J; bases unmatched to any gene: 16. The length of the CDR3 is 16 residues.

This clonotype was picked up many times. The gene calls are TRBV6-2 or TRBV6-3 and TRBJ1-2, with D hard to call. This CDR3 region has 15 residues. Germline V lookup: CDR1 MNHEY, CDR2 SVGEGT. V lost 0 bases and J 2 bases, leaving 10 bases between the germline ends. This chain's CDR3 is CASSYSGSLNYGYTF. CDR3 DNA: TGTGCCAGCAGTTACTCGGGCAGCCTAAACTATGGCTACACCTTC.

This clonotype appeared many times. The chain uses TRBV20-1 and TRBJ1-1; a weak D match, TRBD1 (5 bases). CDR3 length: 13 amino acids. Germline-derived CDR1 and CDR2 are DFQATT and SNEGSKA (reference sequence). V was pared by 0 bases and J by 8 bases, with 13 bases between. Written as DNA, the CDR3 is TGCAGTGCTAGAGATAACCCTAGGACAGAAGCTTTCTTT. Amino acid sequence: CSARDNPRTEAFF.

In regard to this clonotype: This may arise from a read error, as a much more abundant clone is one base away. This sequence joins TRBV7-3 and TRBJ1-1; D call uncertain. V was trimmed by 5 bases and J by 4 bases, leaving 14 bases between them. The CDR3 contains 14 residues. From germline, CDR1 is SGHTA and CDR2 FQGTGA. The CDR3 coding sequence is TGTGCCAGCAGCCGGGGAGGGAGCTTCACTGAAGCTTTCTTT. Protein: CASSRGGSFTEAFF.